This T cell receptor (beta chain) was profiled in a study of control samples from healthy donors and cancer patients. Profiled with immunoSEQ multiplex PCR; TCRdb holds only in-frame clones, not every one. The sample lists 130,000 or so clones; approximately 89% were seen once. Germline-derived CDR1 and CDR2 are SGHRS and YFSETQ. The CDR3 has 13 amino acids. Trimming cost V 4 bases and J 2 bases, with 9 bases left between them. Sequencing was performed on blood. This receptor was obtained from a man aged 60 to 69 in good health. This chain connects TRBV5-1 to TRBJ1-1; D remains unclear. DNA of the CDR3: TGCGCCAGCAGCCCAATTATCAACACTGAAGCTTTCTTT. Translating gives CASSPIINTEAFF.